The clone carrying this T cell receptor (beta chain) occurred a few times. The antigen remains undetermined. This specimen comes from a study of cytomegalovirus exposure and HLA in healthy donors. PCR was performed using 60 Vbeta and 13 Jbeta primers. The protocol was immunoSEQ multiplex PCR, while the TCRdb copy is restricted to in-frame clones and leaves out a portion. The table includes 90,000 to 100,000 clones, roughly three quarters detected once. The V gene's germline CDR1 is MGHRA and CDR2 YSYEKL. The V end lost 1 base, the J end lost 2 bases, and 15 bases lay between the germline ends. The CDR3 contains 16 residues. Findings and caveats of the study: A later analysis associated 15,000 to 20,000 TCR beta sequences with HLA alleles at a 0.05 false discovery rate. In an earlier analysis, productive rearrangement rates for most beta V segments clustered near 87% or 30%.

Sequences were obtained from PBMCs. V is TRBV4-1 and J is TRBJ2-7, with a tentative D call TRBD2 (5 bases). The sequence was collected from a man aged 35 to 55 in good health and CMV-seronegative. The CDR3 bases are TGCGCCAGCAGCCAAGCAGCGGAGACACCACCCTACGAGCAGTACTTC. It translates to CASSQAAETPPYEQYF.